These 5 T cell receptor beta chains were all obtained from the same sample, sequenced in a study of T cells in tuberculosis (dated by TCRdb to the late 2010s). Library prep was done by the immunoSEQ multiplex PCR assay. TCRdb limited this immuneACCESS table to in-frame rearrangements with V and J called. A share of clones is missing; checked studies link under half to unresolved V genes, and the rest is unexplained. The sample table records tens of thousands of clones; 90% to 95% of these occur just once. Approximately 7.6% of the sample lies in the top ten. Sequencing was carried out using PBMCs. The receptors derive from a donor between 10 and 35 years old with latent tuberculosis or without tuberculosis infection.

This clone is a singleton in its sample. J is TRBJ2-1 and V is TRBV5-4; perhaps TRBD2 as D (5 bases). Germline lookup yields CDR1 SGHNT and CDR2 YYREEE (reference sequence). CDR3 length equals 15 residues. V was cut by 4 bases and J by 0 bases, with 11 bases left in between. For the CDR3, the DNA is TGTGCCAGCAGCCTGCCGGGGAGCTCCTACAATGAGCAGTTCTTC. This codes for CASSLPGSSYNEQFF.

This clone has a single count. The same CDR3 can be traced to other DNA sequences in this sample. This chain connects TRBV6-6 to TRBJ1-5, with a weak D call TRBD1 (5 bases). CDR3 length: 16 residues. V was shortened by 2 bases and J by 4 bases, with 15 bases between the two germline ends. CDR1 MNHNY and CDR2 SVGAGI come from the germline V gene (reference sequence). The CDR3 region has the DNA TGTGCCAGCAGTTACGGGCAGGGTGGTGGGAATCAGCCCCAGCATTTT. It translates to CASSYGQGGGNQPQHF.

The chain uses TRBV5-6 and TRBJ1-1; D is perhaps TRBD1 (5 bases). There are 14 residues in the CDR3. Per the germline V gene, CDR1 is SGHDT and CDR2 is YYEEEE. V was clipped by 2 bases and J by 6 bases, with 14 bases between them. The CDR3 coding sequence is TGTGCCAGCAGCTTCGGAGCTTTCAGGGCTGAAGCTTTCTTT. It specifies CASSFGAFRAEAFF.

DNA of the CDR3: TGTGCCAGGCCCTCGGCCGGGCCGGGGACTGAAGCTTTCTTT. Encoded protein: CARPSAGPGTEAFF. The V call is TRBV6-1, the J call TRBJ1-1; D is undetermined. Trimming took off 9 bases at V and 5 bases at J, with 19 bases between the two ends. The V gene's germline CDR1 is MNHNS and CDR2 SASEGT. The CDR3 runs to 14 residues.

Written as DNA, the CDR3 is TGTGCCAGCTCAAGGGGCGCAGATACGCAGTATTTT. Its protein product is CASSRGADTQYF. This chain connects TRBV18 to TRBJ2-3; a weak D match, TRBD1 (5 bases). V lost 5 bases and J 4 bases, leaving 7 bases between the germline ends. The CDR3 runs 12 residues. The V gene's germline CDR1 is KGHSH and CDR2 LQKENI.